Below, 7 T cell receptor beta chains from the same sample are listed, as sequenced in a study of prognosis after radiotherapy for stage I lung cancer. Multiplex PCR, run in two rounds, amplified TCR beta CDR3 from genomic DNA. TRBV and TRBJ genes each had their own specific primers in first-round PCR. A single record per CDR3 protein comes from TCRdb applying MiXCR to the multiplex PCR reads. Of 25,000 to 35,000 distinct CDR3 sequences listed, around 30% are singletons. Here the sequenced sample was PBMCs, taken before or after stereotactic body radiation therapy (not recorded which). These receptors were obtained from a donor aged 50 or older with non-small cell lung cancer.

This clonotype was detected ten times or more. The gene calls are TRBV30 and TRBJ2-5; D possibly corresponds to TRBD1 (8 bases). The germline V and J ends were trimmed by 1 base and 6 bases, with 15 bases remaining between them. Germline V gene lookup returns CDR1 GTSNPN and CDR2 SVGIG (reference sequence). The CDR3 runs to 14 residues. The DNA for the CDR3 is TGTGCCTGGAGTGGCAACAGGGGGGGAAAGACCCAGTACTTC. This gives the protein CAWSGNRGGKTQYF.

This clonotype was detected ten times or more. This chain connects TRBV3-1 to TRBJ1-1; D gene ambiguous. V was trimmed by 4 bases and J by 6 bases, leaving 9 bases between them. Germline-derived CDR1 and CDR2 are LGHDT and YNNKEL (reference sequence). This CDR3 region has 12 residues. CDR3 DNA sequence: TGTGCCAGCAGCCCACATTACCCTGAAGCTTTCTTT. This translates into CASSPHYPEAFF.

This clonotype has at least ten counts. The V gene is TRBV9, the J gene TRBJ2-1; D is perhaps TRBD1 or TRBD2 (5 bases each). The CDR3 has 15 amino acids. Germline V gene sequence: CDR1 SGDLS, CDR2 YYNGEE. Trimming took off 4 bases at V and 4 bases at J, with 15 bases between the two ends. CDR3 coding DNA: TGTGCCAGCAGCAAAGAGGGGAATCGGTACAATGAGCAGTTCTTC. As protein: CASSKEGNRYNEQFF.

This clonotype was counted at least ten times. The chain carries TRBV18 and TRBJ2-7; D not certain. In germline, CDR1 is KGHSH, CDR2 LQKENI. The CDR3 runs to 13 residues. The ends were cut back, 3 bases at V and 0 bases at J, with 6 bases in the middle. The CDR3 DNA follows: TGTGCCAGCTCACCCTCAATCTCCTACGAGCAGTACTTC. Translated: CASSPSISYEQYF. Looking up the rest from reference TRBV18 and TRBJ2-7 gives the full variable domain: NAGVMQNPRHLVRRRGQEARLRCSPMKGHSHVYWYRQLPEEGLKFMVYLQKENIIDESGMPKERFSAEFPKEGPSILRIQQVVRGDSAAYFCASSPSISYEQYFGPGTRLTVT.

This chain joins TRBV7-2 and TRBJ2-7; D might be TRBD1 (7 bases). The germline V gene has CDR1 SGHTA and CDR2 FQGNSA. The CDR3 has 15 amino acids. The V and J ends lost 3 bases and 4 bases respectively, with 16 bases between them. CDR3 nucleotide sequence: TGTGCCAGCAGCTTGGAGGGGGCCGTGCTGTACGAGCAGTACTTC. Encoded protein: CASSLEGAVLYEQYF.

The chain has TRBV5-1 and TRBJ2-5, with 8 positions matching TRBD2. Germline V gene sequence: CDR1 SGHRS, CDR2 YFSETQ. The CDR3 runs to 15 residues. V was pared by 4 bases and J by 5 bases, with 10 bases of the junction left unmatched. The CDR3 protein is CASSQGLALRETQYF. The CDR3 nucleotides are TGCGCCAGCAGCCAAGGACTAGCCCTGAGGGAGACCCAGTACTTC.

This sequence joins TRBV19 and TRBJ1-5; D call uncertain. Germline V lookup: CDR1 LNHDA, CDR2 SQIVND (reference sequence). This CDR3 has 14 amino acids. The germline V and J ends were trimmed by 5 bases and 1 base, with 9 bases remaining between them. In DNA form, the CDR3 reads TGTGCCAGTAGTGTATTAAAGAGCAATCAGCCCCAGCATTTT. It is translated as CASSVLKSNQPQHF.